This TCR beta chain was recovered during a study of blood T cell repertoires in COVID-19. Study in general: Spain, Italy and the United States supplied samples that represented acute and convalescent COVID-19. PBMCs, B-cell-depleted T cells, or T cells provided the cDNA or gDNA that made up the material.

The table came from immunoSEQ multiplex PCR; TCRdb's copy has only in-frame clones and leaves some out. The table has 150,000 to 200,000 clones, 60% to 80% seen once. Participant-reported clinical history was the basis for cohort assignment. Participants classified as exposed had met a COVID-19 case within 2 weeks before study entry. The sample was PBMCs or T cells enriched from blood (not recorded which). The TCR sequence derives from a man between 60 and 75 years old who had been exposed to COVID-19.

The CDR3 reads CATSEGTVSYEQYF. CDR3 nucleotide sequence: TGTGCCACCAGTGAAGGGACAGTCTCCTACGAGCAGTACTTC. The chain carries TRBV24-1 and TRBJ2-7; 7 nucleotides agree with TRBD1. The CDR3 has 14 amino acids. CDR1 is KGHDR, CDR2 SFDVKD, per germline. V gave up 4 bases and J gave up 0 bases; unmatched junction bases: 2.